Following are 14 T cell receptor beta chains from one sample sequenced in a study of radiotherapy plus CTLA-4 blockade in lung cancer. Measured with immunoSEQ multiplex PCR; TCRdb has only the in-frame clones, and not every one. The sample has around 65,000 clones; 60% to 85% are singletons. The input for sequencing was peripheral blood, taken from a patient treated with radiotherapy plus ipilimumab. The source of these receptors is a human donor with non-small cell lung cancer who had a complete response to radiotherapy plus ipilimumab.

A word on this clone: At one boundary the junction diverges from the germline segment, which might be a read error. V and J are TRBV7-7 and TRBJ2-2; 7 bases fit TRBD2. Germline loops: CDR1 SSHAT, CDR2 FNYEAQ (reference sequence). CDR3 length equals 16 residues. The CDR3 region has the DNA TGTGCTAGCAGCGCGCCTAGCGGACTTAACACCGGGGAGCTGTTTTTT. This codes for CASSAPSGLNTGELFF. The variable domain in full, completed from reference TRBV7-7 and TRBJ2-2, reads GAGVSQSPRYKVTKRGQDVTLRCDPISSHATLYWYQQALGQGPEFLTYFNYEAQPDKSGLPSDRFSAERPEGSISTLTIQRTEQRDSAMYRCASSAPSGLNTGELFFGEGSRLTVL.

The chain recombines TRBV19 with TRBJ1-5; unclear D gene. CDR3 size: 14 residues. Trimming shortened V by 6 bases and J by 0 bases, and 9 bases separated the two germline ends. The germline V gene encodes CDR1 LNHDA and CDR2 SQIVND (reference sequence). The CDR3 region is CASSPPFSNQPQHF. The CDR3 DNA reads as TGTGCCAGTAGCCCCCCCTTTAGCAATCAGCCCCAGCATTTT.

The chain links TRBV2 to TRBJ2-1; D unclear. Germline V gives CDR1 SNHLY, CDR2 FYNNEI. V lost 1 base, J lost 5 bases, and 9 bases lay in between. The CDR3 has 14 amino acids. CDR3 coding DNA: TGTGCCAGCAGTGAAGGGCCGGTCGACAATGAGCAGTTCTTC. Its translation is CASSEGPVDNEQFF.

The rearrangement uses TRBV6-5 and TRBJ1-6, with TRBD1 matching 8 bases. The V gene end was trimmed by 2 bases and the J gene end by 7 bases; junction bases not matched to a gene: 4. Germline loops: CDR1 MNHEY, CDR2 SVGAGI. This CDR3 has 15 amino acids. The CDR3 nucleotides read TGTGCCAGCAGTTACCGGAACAGGGGGAATTCACCCCTCCACTTT. This translates into CASSYRNRGNSPLHF.

This clone turned up a few times. V is TRBV5-4 and J is TRBJ2-2; possibly TRBD2 for D (5 bases). Germline V gene data show CDR1 as SGHNT and CDR2 as YYREEE (reference sequence). The CDR3 contains 13 residues. The ends were cut back, 4 bases at V and 4 bases at J, with 8 bases in the middle. CDR3 nucleotides: TGTGCCAGCAGCCCGAGGGTCACCGGGGAGCTGTTTTTT. It is translated as CASSPRVTGELFF. Full variable domain (outside the CDR3, taken from reference TRBV5-4 and TRBJ2-2): ETGVTQSPTHLIKTRGQQVTLRCSSQSGHNTVSWYQQALGQGPQFIFQYYREEENGRGNFPPRFSGLQFPNYSSELNVNALELDDSALYLCASSPRVTGELFFGEGSRLTVL.

The chain combines TRBV19 with TRBJ2-1, with 13 bases fitting TRBD2. V shed 4 bases, J shed 9 bases, and the junction held 12 bases outside the gene matches. The CDR3 has 17 residues. The V gene's germline CDR1 is LNHDA and CDR2 SQIVND (reference sequence). This CDR3 is CASSRPRGLAGEVEQFF. CDR3 bases: TGTGCCAGTAGTAGACCTCGCGGACTAGCGGGAGAAGTTGAGCAGTTCTTC.

The chain is built from TRBV2 and TRBJ2-7, with TRBD1 matching over 9 bases. This CDR3 comprises 14 residues. With 7 bases clipped from V and 2 bases from J, the junction kept 6 bases outside the gene matches. Germline CDR1 and CDR2: SNHLY and FYNNEI. The chain's CDR3 is CASTKTGGTYEQYF. CDR3 bases: TGTGCCAGCACTAAGACAGGGGGAACCTACGAGCAGTACTTC.

The chain employs TRBV7-2 and TRBJ2-7; tentative D call: TRBD1 (6 bases). Germline CDR1 reads SGHTA; CDR2 reads FQGNSA. This CDR3 is built from 13 residues. The V and J ends lost 8 bases and 5 bases respectively, with 16 bases between them. The CDR3 nucleotides read TGTGCCAGCTGCTACGCAGGGGTAGACGAGCAGTACTTC. It codes for CASCYAGVDEQYF.

The chain employs TRBV7-6 and TRBJ2-5; tentative D call: TRBD1 (5 bases). The germline CDR1 and CDR2 sequences are SGHVS and FNYEAQ. V gave up 1 base and J gave up 4 bases, with 13 bases separating them. This CDR3 is 15 amino acids long. The CDR3 loop is CASSLVGTQGETQYF. CDR3 bases: TGTGCCAGCAGCTTAGTTGGCACCCAGGGAGAGACCCAGTACTTC.

The genes are TRBV4-3 and TRBJ1-2; 7 bases are a match to TRBD1. The CDR3 loop spans 16 amino acids. Germline loops: CDR1 LGHNA, CDR2 YSLEER. V shed 2 bases and J 8 bases; nucleotides not matched to a gene: 14. The CDR3 coding sequence is TGCGCCAGCAGCCAATCTCCGGGCAGGGGGATTGGAGGCTACACCTTC. Translation gives CASSQSPGRGIGGYTF.

The chain carries TRBV30 and TRBJ2-7; D gene ambiguous. Germline CDR1 and CDR2: GTSNPN and SVGIG (reference sequence). V was shortened by 1 base and J by 2 bases, with 6 bases between the two germline ends. This CDR3 is 12 amino acids long. CDR3 DNA: TGTGCCTGGAGTGCTCAGACCTACGAGCAGTACTTC. Protein product: CAWSAQTYEQYF.

This chain links TRBV5-6 with TRBJ2-3, with no clear D. This CDR3 contains 13 residues. V was cut by 0 bases and J by 1 base, with 3 bases left in between. Germline values: CDR1 SGHDT, CDR2 YYEEEE. The CDR3 loop reads CASSLGRTDTQYF. Here the CDR3 DNA reads TGTGCCAGCAGCTTGGGTCGCACAGATACGCAGTATTTT.

The chain has TRBV29-1 and TRBJ2-7; no clear D. The CDR3 loop spans 14 amino acids. Trimming cost V 1 base and J 4 bases, with 14 bases left between them. The germline gives CDR1 SQVTM, CDR2 ANQGSEA. The CDR3 here is CSVEGGPLGYEQYF. CDR3 nucleotide sequence: TGCAGCGTTGAAGGTGGCCCCCTGGGGTACGAGCAGTACTTC.

The genes are TRBV4-1 and TRBJ1-6; no firm D call. Germline CDR1 reads MGHRA; CDR2 reads YSYEKL. With 0 bases removed from V and 7 bases from J, the gap between germline ends came to 4 bases. The CDR3 is 13 amino acids. CDR3 residues: CASSQDLNSPLHF. CDR3 sequence (DNA): TGCGCCAGCAGCCAAGATCTAAATTCACCCCTCCACTTT.